This T cell receptor beta chain was identified in a study of blood T cell repertoires in COVID-19. In the source study's methods: Reference gene primer amplification yielded estimated nucleated cell counts. Libraries were prepared by immunoSEQ multiplex PCR; TCRdb keeps only in-frame clonotypes and omits some of them. That table gives V, J and clone size, and the DNA gave D and trimming. The table shows around 26,000 clones, with approximately 90% occurring only once. CDR1 is MNHEY and CDR2 is SMNVEV in the germline V gene (reference sequence). The V gene lost 6 bases and the J gene lost 3 bases, with 11 bases spanning the gap. The CDR3 spans 14 residues.

The source is a human donor with active COVID-19. The donor label of this sample is uncertain. The chain joins TRBV27 to TRBJ1-4, with D hard to call. The sequenced sample was peripheral blood. The CDR3 spells CASRPSGANEKLFF. The CDR3 DNA reads TGTGCCAGCAGGCCTTCCGGGGCTAATGAAAAACTGTTTTTT.